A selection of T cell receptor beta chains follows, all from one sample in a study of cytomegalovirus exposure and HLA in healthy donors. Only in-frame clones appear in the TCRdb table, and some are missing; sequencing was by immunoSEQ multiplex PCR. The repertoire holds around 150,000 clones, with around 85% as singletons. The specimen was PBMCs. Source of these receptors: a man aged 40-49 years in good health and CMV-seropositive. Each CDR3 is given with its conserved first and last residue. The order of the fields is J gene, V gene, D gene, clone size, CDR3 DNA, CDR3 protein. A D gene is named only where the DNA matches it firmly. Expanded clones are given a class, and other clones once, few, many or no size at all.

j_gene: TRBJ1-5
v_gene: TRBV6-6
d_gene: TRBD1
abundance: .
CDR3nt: TGTGCCAGCAGTTACAAGGGACAGGGACATCAGCCCCAGCATTTT
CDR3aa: CASSYKGQGHQPQHF

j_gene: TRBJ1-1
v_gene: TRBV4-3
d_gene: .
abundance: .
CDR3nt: TGCGCCAGCAGCCAAGATGGGGAGCGATTTTTGGAGGAGACTTTCTTT
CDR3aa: CASSQDGERFLEETFF

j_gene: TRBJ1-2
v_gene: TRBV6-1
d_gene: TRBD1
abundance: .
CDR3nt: TGTGCCAGCAAATCACAACCGGGACAGGTATATGGCTACACCTTC
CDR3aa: CASKSQPGQVYGYTF

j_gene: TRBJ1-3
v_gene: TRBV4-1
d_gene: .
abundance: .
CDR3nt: TGCGCCAGCAGCCAAGGTTCCCCCCGCTCTGGAAACACCATATATTTT
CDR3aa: CASSQGSPRSGNTIYF

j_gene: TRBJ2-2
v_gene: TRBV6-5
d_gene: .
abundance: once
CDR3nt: TGTGCCAGCAGTACCAGCGCCAACACCGGGGAGCTGTTTTTT
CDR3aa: CASSTSANTGELFF

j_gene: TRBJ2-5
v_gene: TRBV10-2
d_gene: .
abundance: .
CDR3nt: TGCGCCAGCCGGGACGGGAGTCAAGAGACCCAGTACTTC
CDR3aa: CASRDGSQETQYF

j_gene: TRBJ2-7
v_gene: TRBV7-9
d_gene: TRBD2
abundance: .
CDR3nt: TGTTCCAGCAGCCGGACTAGCGGGGAGAGAGTGGGCTACGAGCAGTACTTC
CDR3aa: CSSSRTSGERVGYEQYF

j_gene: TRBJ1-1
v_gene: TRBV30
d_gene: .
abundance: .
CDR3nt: TGTGCCTGGACCTTCGGACTGACGTCCCTCCTGAACACTGAAGCTTTCTTT
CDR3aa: CAWTFGLTSLLNTEAFF

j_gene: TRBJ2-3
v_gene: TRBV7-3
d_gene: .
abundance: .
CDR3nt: TGTGCCAGCAGCTTAGTAGGGGTCCCGGCGTCTAGCACAGATACGCAGTATTTT
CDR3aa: CASSLVGVPASSTDTQYF

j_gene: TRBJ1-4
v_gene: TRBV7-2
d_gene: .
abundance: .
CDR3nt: TGTGCCAGCAGCTTCCAGGCTGAAAAACTGTTTTTT
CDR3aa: CASSFQAEKLFF

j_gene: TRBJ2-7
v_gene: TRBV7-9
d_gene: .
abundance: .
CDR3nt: TGTGCCAGCAGCAGCAGGGAGGGGGGCGCGGAGCAGTACTTC
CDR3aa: CASSSREGGAEQYF

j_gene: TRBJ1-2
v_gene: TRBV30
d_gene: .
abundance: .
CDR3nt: TGTGCTGTCGGGGGGACGCCCCACTATGGCTACACCTTC
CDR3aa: CAVGGTPHYGYTF

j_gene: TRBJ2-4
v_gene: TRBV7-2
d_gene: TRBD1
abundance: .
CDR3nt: TGTGCCAGCAGCTACGACAGGGGAAACATTCAGTACTTC
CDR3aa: CASSYDRGNIQYF

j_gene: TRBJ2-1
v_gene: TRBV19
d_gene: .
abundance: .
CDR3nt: TGTGCCAGTAGGCTTAGCGGAAGAAGAAGTAATGAGCAGTTCTTC
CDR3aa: CASRLSGRRSNEQFF

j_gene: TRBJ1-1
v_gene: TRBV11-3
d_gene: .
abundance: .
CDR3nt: TGTGCCAGCAGCCCTGTCGGGTCTCGGAGCACTGAAGCTTTCTTT
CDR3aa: CASSPVGSRSTEAFF

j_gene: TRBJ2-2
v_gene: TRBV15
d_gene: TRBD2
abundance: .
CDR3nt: TGTGCCACCAGCAGAGCCGGTAGCGGGGCTGTGACCGGGGAGCTGTTTTTT
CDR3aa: CATSRAGSGAVTGELFF

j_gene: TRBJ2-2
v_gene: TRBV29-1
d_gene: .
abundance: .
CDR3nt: TGCAGCGTTGAGGTCTACGGGGAGCTGTTTTTT
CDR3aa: CSVEVYGELFF

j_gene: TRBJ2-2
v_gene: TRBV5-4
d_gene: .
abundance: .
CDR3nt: TGTGCCAGCAGTTCCGGGACACCGAACACCGGGGAGCTGTTTTTT
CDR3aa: CASSSGTPNTGELFF

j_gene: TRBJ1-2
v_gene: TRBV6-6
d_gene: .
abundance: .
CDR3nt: TGTGCCAGCCGAGAGTTTTCCTATGGCTACACCTTC
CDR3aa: CASREFSYGYTF

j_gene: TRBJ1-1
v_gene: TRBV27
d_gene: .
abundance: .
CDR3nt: TGTGCCAGCAGCCCACATGGCGGAGACACTGAAGCTTTCTTT
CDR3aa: CASSPHGGDTEAFF

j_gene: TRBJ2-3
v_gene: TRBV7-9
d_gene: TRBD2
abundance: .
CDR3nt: TGTGCCAGCAGCTTAGCAGAGCGGGGAGACACAGATACGCAGTATTTT
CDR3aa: CASSLAERGDTDTQYF

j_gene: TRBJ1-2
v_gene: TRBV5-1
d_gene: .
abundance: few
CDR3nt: TGCGCCAGCAGCACGGGAGAGGGAGAGGACTATGGCTACACCTTC
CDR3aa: CASSTGEGEDYGYTF

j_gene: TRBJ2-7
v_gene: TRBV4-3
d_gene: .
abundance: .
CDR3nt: TGCGCCAGCAGCCAAGATTCGGCCTACGAGCAGTACTTC
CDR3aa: CASSQDSAYEQYF

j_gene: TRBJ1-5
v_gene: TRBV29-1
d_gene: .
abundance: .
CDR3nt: TGCAGCGTTTTGACAGATAGCAATCAGCCCCAGCATTTT
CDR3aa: CSVLTDSNQPQHF

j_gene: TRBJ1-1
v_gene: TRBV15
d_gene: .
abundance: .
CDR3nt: TGTGCCACCAGCAGACGGCGGGGGGACACTGAAGCTTTCTTT
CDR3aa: CATSRRRGDTEAFF

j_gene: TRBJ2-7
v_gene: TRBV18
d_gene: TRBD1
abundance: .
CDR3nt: TGTGCCAGCTCTCCCGGGACAGACTCCTACGAGCAGTACTTC
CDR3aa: CASSPGTDSYEQYF

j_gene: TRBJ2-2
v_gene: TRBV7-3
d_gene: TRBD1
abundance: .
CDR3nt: TGTGCCAGCAGCTCCGGGACAGGGGTTAACACCGGGGAGCTGTTTTTT
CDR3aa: CASSSGTGVNTGELFF

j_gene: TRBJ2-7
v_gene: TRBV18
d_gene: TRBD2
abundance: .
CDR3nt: TGTGCCAGCTCACCACGACTAGCGGGTTACGAGCAGTACTTC
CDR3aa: CASSPRLAGYEQYF

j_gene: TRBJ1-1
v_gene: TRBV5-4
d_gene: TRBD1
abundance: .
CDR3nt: TGTGCCAGCAGCCCACGGGCCGGGACAGGTGCCACTGAAGCTTTCTTT
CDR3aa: CASSPRAGTGATEAFF

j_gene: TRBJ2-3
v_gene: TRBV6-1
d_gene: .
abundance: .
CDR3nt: TGTGCCAGCACGCAGGCCCCAACCACAGATACGCAGTATTTT
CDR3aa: CASTQAPTTDTQYF

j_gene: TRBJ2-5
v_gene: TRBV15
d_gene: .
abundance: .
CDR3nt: TGTGCCACCAGCCGTTTGGGCAGGCAAATCCAAGAGACCCAGTACTTC
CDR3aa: CATSRLGRQIQETQYF

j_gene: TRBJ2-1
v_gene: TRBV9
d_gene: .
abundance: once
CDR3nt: TGTGCCAGCCGCTTGGGAGAAGAGAGGGCCAGGAATGAGCAGTTCTTC
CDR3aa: CASRLGEERARNEQFF

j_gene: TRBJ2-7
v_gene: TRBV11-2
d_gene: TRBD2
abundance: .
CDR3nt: TGTGCCAGCAGCTTAGGCCAGCTTCTTTTAGCGGGGTCCTACGAGCAGTACTTC
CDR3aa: CASSLGQLLLAGSYEQYF

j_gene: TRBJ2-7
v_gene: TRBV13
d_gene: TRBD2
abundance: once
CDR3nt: TGTGCCAGCAGCCCGGGACTAGCGGGGTCCTACGAGCAGTACTTC
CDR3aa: CASSPGLAGSYEQYF

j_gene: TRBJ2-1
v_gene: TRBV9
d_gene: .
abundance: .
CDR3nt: TGTGCCAGCAGCGTAGCTTCTCGTGAGCAGTTCTTC
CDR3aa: CASSVASREQFF

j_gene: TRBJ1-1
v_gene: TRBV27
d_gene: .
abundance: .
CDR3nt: TGTGCCAGCAGTTTAAATCGGGGGTTTACTGAAGCTTTCTTT
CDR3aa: CASSLNRGFTEAFF

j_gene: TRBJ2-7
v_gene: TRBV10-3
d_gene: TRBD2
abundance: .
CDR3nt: TGTGCCATCAGTGAGGGTAGCGGGAGAATGACTTCCTACGAGCAGTACTTC
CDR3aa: CAISEGSGRMTSYEQYF

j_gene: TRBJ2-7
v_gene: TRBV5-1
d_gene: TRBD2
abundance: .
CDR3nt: TGCGCCAGCAGATTGGACATCAGCTATCGACTAGCGGGAGGTTACGAGCAGTACTTC
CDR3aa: CASRLDISYRLAGGYEQYF

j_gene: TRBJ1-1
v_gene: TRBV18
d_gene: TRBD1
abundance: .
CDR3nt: TGTGCCAGCTCACCGCGACAGGGAACTAGGACTGAAGCTTTCTTT
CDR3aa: CASSPRQGTRTEAFF

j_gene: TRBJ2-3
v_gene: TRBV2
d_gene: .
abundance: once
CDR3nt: TGTGCCAGCAGGGTGGGTCGGAGTGCAGATACGCAGTATTTT
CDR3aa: CASRVGRSADTQYF

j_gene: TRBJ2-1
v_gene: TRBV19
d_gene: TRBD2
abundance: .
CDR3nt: TGTGCCAGTAGTCCACGCACAGCGGGGAACAATGAGCAGTTCTTC
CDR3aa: CASSPRTAGNNEQFF

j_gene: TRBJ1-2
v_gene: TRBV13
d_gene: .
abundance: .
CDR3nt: TGTGCCAGCAGCCTCCGATGGGGCCGCTGGACGTTCTATGGCTACACCTTC
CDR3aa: CASSLRWGRWTFYGYTF

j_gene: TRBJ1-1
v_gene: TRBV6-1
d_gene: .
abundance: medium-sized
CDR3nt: TGTGCCAGCAGTGGAGTTACAGTGGACAGTGAAGCTTTCTTT
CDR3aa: CASSGVTVDSEAFF

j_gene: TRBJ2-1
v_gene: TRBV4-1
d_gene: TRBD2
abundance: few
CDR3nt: TGCGCCAGCAGCGATCGGGCGGGAGGGAGGAATGAGCAGTTCTTC
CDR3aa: CASSDRAGGRNEQFF

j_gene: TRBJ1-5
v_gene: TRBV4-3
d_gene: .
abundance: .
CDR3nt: TGCGCCAGCAGCCACGTACAGGGCAATCAGCCCCAGCATTTT
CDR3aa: CASSHVQGNQPQHF

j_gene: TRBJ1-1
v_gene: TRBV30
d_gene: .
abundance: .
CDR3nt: TGTGCCTGGAGTTACGGGACTTCAGGGAGCGGGGCTTTCTTT
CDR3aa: CAWSYGTSGSGAFF

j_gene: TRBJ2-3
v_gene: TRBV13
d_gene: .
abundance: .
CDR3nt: TGTGCCAGCAGCCCCTGGGCGGGGTGGTCCACAGATACGCAGTATTTT
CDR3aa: CASSPWAGWSTDTQYF

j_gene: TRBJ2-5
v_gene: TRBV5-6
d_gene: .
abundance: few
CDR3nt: TGTGCCAGCAGCTTGGGACTAGTTCATGCCCGACAAGAGACCCAGTACTTC
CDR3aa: CASSLGLVHARQETQYF

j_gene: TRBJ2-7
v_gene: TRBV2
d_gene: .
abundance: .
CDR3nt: TGTGCCAGCAGTGAAGCCCTAGTTCAGGGGAATTACGAGCAGTACTTC
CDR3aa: CASSEALVQGNYEQYF

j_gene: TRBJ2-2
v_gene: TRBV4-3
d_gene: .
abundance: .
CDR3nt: TGCGCCAGCAGCCCCCAGAGGCTCCTCACCGGGGAGCTGTTTTTT
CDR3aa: CASSPQRLLTGELFF

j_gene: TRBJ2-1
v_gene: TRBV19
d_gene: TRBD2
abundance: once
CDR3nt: TGTGCCAGTAGCAAGACTAGCGGACCCTACAATGAGCAGTTCTTC
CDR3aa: CASSKTSGPYNEQFF

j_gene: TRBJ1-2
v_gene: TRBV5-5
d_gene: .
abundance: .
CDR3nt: TGTGCCAGCAGCTTGGGGACAGCGTTAGTGATCCGCTATGGCTACACCTTC
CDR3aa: CASSLGTALVIRYGYTF

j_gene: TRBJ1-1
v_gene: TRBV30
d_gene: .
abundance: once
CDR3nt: TGTGCCTGGAGTCGGACAGCGAACACTGAAGCTTTCTTT
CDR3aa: CAWSRTANTEAFF

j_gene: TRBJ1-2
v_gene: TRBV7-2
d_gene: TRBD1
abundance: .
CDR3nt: TGTGCCAGCAGCCGGACAGGGCTCTATGGCTACACCTTC
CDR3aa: CASSRTGLYGYTF

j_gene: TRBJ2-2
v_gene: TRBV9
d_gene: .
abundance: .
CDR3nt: TGTGCCAGCAGCTCCTCCGGGACACAGGAGCTGTTTTTT
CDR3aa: CASSSSGTQELFF

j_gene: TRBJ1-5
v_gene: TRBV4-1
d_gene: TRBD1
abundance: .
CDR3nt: TGCGCCAGCAGCCTAGACCCGGGACAGGGACCCAATCAGCCCCAGCATTTT
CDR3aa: CASSLDPGQGPNQPQHF

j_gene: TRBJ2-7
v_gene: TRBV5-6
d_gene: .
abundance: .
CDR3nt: TGTGCCAGCAGCTCCACAGGGTTCGAGCAGTACTTC
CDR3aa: CASSSTGFEQYF

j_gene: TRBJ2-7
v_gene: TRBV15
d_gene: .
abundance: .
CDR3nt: TGTGCCACCAGCAACCCGGGGGCGGGAGACTACGAGCAGTACTTC
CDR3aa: CATSNPGAGDYEQYF

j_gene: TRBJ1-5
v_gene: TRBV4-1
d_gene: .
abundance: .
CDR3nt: TGCGCCAGCAGCCAAGGCGGGATAGGCAATCAGCCCCAGCATTTT
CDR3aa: CASSQGGIGNQPQHF

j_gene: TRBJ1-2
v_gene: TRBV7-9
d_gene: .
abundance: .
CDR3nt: TGTGCCAGCAGCTTCCTCGACTATGGCTACACCTTC
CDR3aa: CASSFLDYGYTF